This TCR beta chain was found in a study of T cell responses to AZD1222 COVID-19 vaccine. Study results and caveats: Only a handful of people who got AZD1222 tested seropositive at baseline. A mostly white British donor set with more females was recruited, and clonal diversity was possibly underestimated.

CDR1 and CDR2 from the germline V gene are SGHTA and FQGNSA. The CDR3 is 13 amino acids. Between the trimmed V and J ends, which lost 0 bases and 4 bases, there was a span of 6 bases. In the case of this clone: The antigen remains undetermined.

Measured with immunoSEQ multiplex PCR; TCRdb has only the in-frame clones, and not every one. This table has some 100,000 clones, more than 85% appearing once. The rearrangement uses TRBV7-2 and TRBJ1-2; D is unclear. The material sequenced was peripheral blood, taken 28 days after the second AZD1222 dose. This sequence originates from an adult who received the AZD1222 COVID-19 vaccine. CDR3 sequence (DNA): TGTGCCAGCAGCTTAGCGGGTAGCTATGGCTACACCTTC. It is translated as CASSLAGSYGYTF.